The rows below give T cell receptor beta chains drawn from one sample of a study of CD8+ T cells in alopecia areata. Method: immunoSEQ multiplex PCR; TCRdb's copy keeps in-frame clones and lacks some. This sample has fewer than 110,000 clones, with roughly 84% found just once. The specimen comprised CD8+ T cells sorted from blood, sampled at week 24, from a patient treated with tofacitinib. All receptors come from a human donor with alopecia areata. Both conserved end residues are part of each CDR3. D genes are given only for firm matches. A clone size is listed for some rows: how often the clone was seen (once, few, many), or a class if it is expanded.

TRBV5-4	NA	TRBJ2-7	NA	CASSFGRYEQYF	TGTGCCAGCAGCTTTGGGCGATACGAGCAGTACTTC
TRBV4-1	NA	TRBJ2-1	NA	CASSLGSYNEQFF	TGCGCCAGCAGCCTTGGCTCCTACAATGAGCAGTTCTTC
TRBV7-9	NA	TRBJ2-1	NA	CASSPLGRSSYNEQFF	TGTGCCAGCAGCCCCCTGGGGCGGAGCTCCTACAATGAGCAGTTCTTC
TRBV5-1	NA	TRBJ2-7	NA	CASSLATGSLYEQYF	TGCGCCAGCAGCTTGGCAACGGGGTCTTTGTACGAGCAGTACTTC
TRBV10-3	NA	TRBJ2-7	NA	CAISESTGSEQYF	TGTGCCATCAGTGAGTCCACAGGGTCCGAGCAGTACTTC
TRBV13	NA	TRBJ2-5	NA	CASSSWTEKETQYF	TGTGCCAGCAGCTCCTGGACGGAAAAAGAGACCCAGTACTTC
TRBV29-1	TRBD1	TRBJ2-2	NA	CSVDTGQGSGELFF	TGCAGCGTTGATACGGGACAGGGGTCCGGGGAGCTGTTTTTT
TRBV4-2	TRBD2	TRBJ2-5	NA	CASSQEGTSGGRETQYF	TGTGCCAGCAGCCAAGAGGGGACTAGCGGGGGTCGGGAGACCCAGTACTTC
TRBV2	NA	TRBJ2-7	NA	CASKEPGELREQYF	TGTGCCAGCAAGGAGCCGGGGGAGCTGAGGGAGCAGTACTTC
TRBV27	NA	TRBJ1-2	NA	CAAGDVYGYTF	TGTGCCGCCGGCGACGTCTATGGCTACACCTTC
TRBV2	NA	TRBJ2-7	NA	CASSVGRVESHEQYF	TGTGCCAGCAGTGTCGGAAGGGTTGAGTCCCACGAGCAGTACTTC
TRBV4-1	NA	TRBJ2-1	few	CASSQEGGPYNEQFF	TGCGCCAGCAGCCAGGAAGGGGGGCCCTACAATGAGCAGTTCTTC
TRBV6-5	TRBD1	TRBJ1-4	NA	CASSFTGGWEKLFF	TGTGCCAGCAGTTTCACAGGGGGTTGGGAAAAACTGTTTTTT
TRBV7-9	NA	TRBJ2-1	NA	CASSEGASGRNSYNEQFF	TGTGCCAGCAGCGAAGGCGCGTCAGGCCGAAACTCCTACAATGAGCAGTTCTTC
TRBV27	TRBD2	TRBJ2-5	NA	CASSLLAGGQETQYF	TGTGCCAGCAGTTTGCTAGCGGGGGGGCAAGAGACCCAGTACTTC
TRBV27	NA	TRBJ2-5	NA	CASSLLGAVGETQYF	TGTGCCAGCAGTTTATTGGGGGCGGTTGGGGAGACCCAGTACTTC
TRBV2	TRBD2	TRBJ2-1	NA	CASSLAGTSNEQFF	TGTGCCAGCAGCCTAGCGGGGACATCTAATGAGCAGTTCTTC
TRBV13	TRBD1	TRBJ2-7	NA	CASSSPRTGDPEQYF	TGTGCCAGCAGCTCCCCCCGGACAGGGGATCCCGAGCAGTACTTC
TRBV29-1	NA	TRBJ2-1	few	CSVESEQFF	TGCAGCGTTGAGAGTGAGCAGTTCTTC
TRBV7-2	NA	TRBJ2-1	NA	CASSLGGDEQFF	TGTGCCAGCAGCTTAGGGGGAGATGAGCAGTTCTTC
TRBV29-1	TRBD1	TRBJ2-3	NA	CSARDSSTDTQYF	TGCAGCGCCCGGGACAGTAGCACAGATACGCAGTATTTT
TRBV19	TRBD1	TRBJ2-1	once	CASSIEADRAYNEQFF	TGTGCCAGTAGTATAGAGGCGGACAGGGCCTACAATGAGCAGTTCTTC
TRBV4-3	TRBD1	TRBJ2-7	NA	CASSQDSTGGLNEQYF	TGCGCCAGCAGCCAAGATTCGACAGGGGGCTTAAACGAGCAGTACTTC
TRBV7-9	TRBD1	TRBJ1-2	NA	CASSPPEEGASYGYTF	TGTGCCAGCAGCCCCCCTGAGGAGGGGGCAAGCTATGGCTACACCTTC
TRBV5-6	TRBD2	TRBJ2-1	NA	CASSHLSSGGWYNEQFF	TGTGCCAGCAGCCACCTTTCTAGCGGGGGATGGTACAATGAGCAGTTCTTC
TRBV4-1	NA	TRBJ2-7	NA	CASSPGWDGGLGYEQYF	TGCGCCAGCAGCCCGGGATGGGACGGTGGATTGGGATACGAGCAGTACTTC
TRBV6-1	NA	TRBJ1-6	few	CASTEDTSYNSPLHF	TGTGCCAGCACCGAGGACACCTCCTATAATTCACCCCTCCACTTT
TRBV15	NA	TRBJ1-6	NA	CATSRNPQGTNSPLHF	TGTGCCACCAGCAGAAACCCACAGGGTACAAATTCACCCCTCCACTTT
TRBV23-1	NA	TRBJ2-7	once	CASSHTGLYEQYF	TGCGCCAGCAGTCACACAGGGTTATACGAGCAGTACTTC
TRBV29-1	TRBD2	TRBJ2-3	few	CSVQTSEIRLDTQYF	TGCAGCGTTCAGACTAGCGAGATTCGCCTCGATACGCAGTATTTT
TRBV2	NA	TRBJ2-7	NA	CASSEAAGDYEQYF	TGTGCCAGCAGTGAAGCGGCAGGGGACTACGAGCAGTACTTC
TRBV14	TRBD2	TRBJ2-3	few	CASSPWSGGAKDTQYF	TGTGCCAGCAGCCCCTGGAGCGGGGGGGCTAAAGATACGCAGTATTTT
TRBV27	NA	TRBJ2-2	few	CASSFPANTGELFF	TGTGCCAGCAGTTTTCCCGCGAACACCGGGGAGCTGTTTTTT
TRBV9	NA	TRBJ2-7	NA	CASVGLISGRPYEQYF	TGTGCCAGCGTGGGCCTAATCTCGGGACGGCCCTACGAGCAGTACTTC
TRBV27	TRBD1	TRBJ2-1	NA	CASSWAGQGHNEQFF	TGTGCCAGCAGTTGGGCAGGACAGGGGCACAATGAGCAGTTCTTC
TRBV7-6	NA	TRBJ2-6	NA	CASSLGYREAGANVLTF	TGTGCCAGCAGCTTAGGGTACAGGGAAGCTGGGGCCAACGTCCTGACTTTC
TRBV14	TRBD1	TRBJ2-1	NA	CASSQGQGIGNEQFF	TGTGCCAGCAGCCAAGGACAGGGAATTGGGAATGAGCAGTTCTTC
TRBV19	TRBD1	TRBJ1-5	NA	CASSIPQGRSNQPQHF	TGTGCCAGTAGTATCCCACAGGGGAGGAGCAATCAGCCCCAGCATTTT
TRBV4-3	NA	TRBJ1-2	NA	CASSQGTSRYGYTF	TGCGCCAGCAGCCAGGGGACCTCTCGCTATGGCTACACCTTC
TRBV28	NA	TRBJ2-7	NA	CASSLVFYEQYF	TGTGCCAGCAGTTTAGTCTTCTACGAGCAGTACTTC
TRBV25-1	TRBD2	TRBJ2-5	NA	CASSEYIGGLATETQYF	TGTGCCAGCAGTGAATATATTGGAGGACTAGCGACAGAGACCCAGTACTTC
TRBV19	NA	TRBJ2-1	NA	CASSSEGFSSYNEQFF	TGTGCCAGTAGCTCGGAGGGGTTTAGCTCCTACAATGAGCAGTTCTTC
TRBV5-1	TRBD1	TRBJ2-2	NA	CASSLWTGANTGELFF	TGCGCCAGCAGCTTGTGGACAGGGGCAAACACCGGGGAGCTGTTTTTT
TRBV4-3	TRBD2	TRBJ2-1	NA	CASRAGGPYNEQFF	TGCGCCAGCAGAGCGGGGGGGCCCTACAATGAGCAGTTCTTC
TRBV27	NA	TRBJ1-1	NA	CASSPQGNTEAFF	TGTGCCAGCAGTCCACAGGGTAACACTGAAGCTTTCTTT
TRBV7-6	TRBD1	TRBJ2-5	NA	CASSFRTGFQETQYF	TGTGCCAGCAGCTTCAGGACAGGGTTCCAAGAGACCCAGTACTTC